The 4 T cell receptor beta chains listed next were all sequenced from one sample in a study of blood T cell repertoires in COVID-19. Data came from immunoSEQ multiplex PCR; TCRdb stores just in-frame clones and leaves some out. This sample has about 65,000 clones, with 93% found just once. The sequencing sample was made of peripheral blood. The receptors originated from a man between 70 and 80 years old with active COVID-19.

This rearrangement joins TRBV6-4 to TRBJ2-4; 7 bases align to TRBD2. Germline values: CDR1 MRHNA, CDR2 SNTAGT. The CDR3 covers 14 residues. With V trimmed by 5 bases and J by 9 bases, 10 bases remained unmatched. CDR3 nucleotides: TGTGCCAGCAGTCCCTTAGCGGGCGGCGGCATTCAGTACTTC. It encodes CASSPLAGGGIQYF.

The V gene is TRBV7-8, the J gene TRBJ1-5, with D tentatively TRBD1 (6 bases). The CDR3 consists of 15 residues. Trimming took off 5 bases at V and 4 bases at J, with 15 bases between the two ends. Germline CDR1 SGHVS, CDR2 FQNEAQ. CDR3 DNA: TGTGCCAGCAGCGGGGGCGGGGGACTTAATCAGCCCCAGCATTTT. This codes for CASSGGGGLNQPQHF.

The V and J genes are TRBV2 and TRBJ2-1, with 7 bases aligning to TRBD1. Per the germline V gene, CDR1 is SNHLY and CDR2 is FYNNEI. This CDR3 region has 12 residues. V was pared by 8 bases and J by 5 bases, with 3 bases of the junction left unmatched. CDR3 region: CASLGQHNEQFF. Written as DNA, the CDR3 is TGTGCCAGCTTGGGACAGCACAATGAGCAGTTCTTC.

This sequence joins TRBV7-2 and TRBJ2-2, with 10 bases identical to TRBD2. Germline V lookup: CDR1 SGHTA, CDR2 FQGNSA. There are 18 residues in the CDR3. J lost 2 bases, V lost 4 bases, and 10 bases had no gene match. CDR3 in DNA: TGTGCCAGCAGCTATCGTTCTAGCGGGGGCCTCAACACCGGGGAGCTGTTTTTT. Translating it yields CASSYRSSGGLNTGELFF.